The present entry profiles one TCR beta chain with its context. These data come from a study of blood T cell repertoires in COVID-19. Cohort allocation depended upon clinical history that participants reported. Recovery meant two consecutive negative NP/OP PCR tests, professional clearance, or resolved symptoms. How the authors handled the data: For nucleated cells, counts were estimated from reference gene primer amplification. The data were produced by immunoSEQ multiplex PCR, yet TCRdb's version contains in-frame clones alone and is incomplete. The DNA was the basis for D and trimming; V, J and clone size are from that table. The sample lists approximately 440,000 clones, roughly nine tenths occurring once. The germline V and J ends were trimmed by 3 bases and 2 bases, with 12 bases remaining between them. The germline V gene encodes CDR1 PRHDT and CDR2 FYEKMQ (reference sequence). The CDR3 length is 15 residues.

The source of this sequence is a woman aged 18-29 years who had recovered from COVID-19. The chain has TRBV13 and TRBJ2-3, with a tentative D call TRBD2 (5 bases). The material sequenced was PBMCs or T cells enriched from blood (not recorded which). The DNA of the CDR3 is TGTGCCAGCAGCTTCACTAGTGCCCTCACAGATACGCAGTATTTT. Protein product: CASSFTSALTDTQYF. The entire variable domain, with the rest obtained from reference TRBV13 and TRBJ2-3, is as follows: AAGVIQSPRHLIKEKRETATLKCYPIPRHDTVYWYQQGPGQDPQFLISFYEKMQSDKGSIPDRFSAQQFSDYHSELNMSSLELGDSALYFCASSFTSALTDTQYFGPGTRLTVL.